Presented here are 8 T cell receptor beta chains from one specimen sequenced in a study of blood T cells in healthy people across ages. A second PCR, run for roughly 7 to 12 cycles, used a sample-barcoded 5' primer plus a J-beta primer mix. MiXCR, run by TCRdb on the 5' RACE reads, gives a single entry per CDR3 protein. The sample lists 800,000 to 1,300,000 distinct CDR3 sequences, almost 25% occurring once. The sample was also linked to a second study, of T cells of mothers and their children.

Sequencing was performed on blood. These TCRs come from a girl aged 2-9 years in good health.

This clonotype was recorded a few times. This may arise from a read error, as a much more abundant clone is one base away. V gene TRBV21-1 combines with J gene TRBJ2-5; the D call TRBD1 from the table was never checked on the DNA. The J call may be in error: the DNA end matches TRBJ2-7 better. TRBV21-1 is classified as a pseudogene. The CDR3 length is 15 residues. The CDR3 here is CASSKVGQGWHEQYF. The CDR3 DNA reads TGTGCCAGCAGCAAAGTTGGCCAGGGCTGGCACGAGCAGTACTTC.

This clonotype was picked up one time. The rearrangement joins TRBV7-2 to TRBJ2-1, with 11 positions matching TRBD2. The V gene's germline CDR1 is SGHTA and CDR2 FQGNSA. The CDR3 is 15 residues long. J gave up 6 bases and V 5 bases, and 6 bases lay outside the gene matches. The CDR3 nucleotides read TGTGCCAGCAGCCCAGTAGCGGGAGGGTGCAATGAGCAGTTCTTC. Protein: CASSPVAGGCNEQFF.

The chain has TRBV14 and TRBJ1-4; the D is unclear. The CDR3 is made up of 13 amino acids. Trimming pared 1 base from V and 7 bases from J, leaving 7 bases between. The germline gives CDR1 SGHDN, CDR2 FVKESK. The CDR3 DNA reads TGTGCCAGCAGCCAAGTAGATGGTGAAAAACTGTTTTTT. Translating gives CASSQVDGEKLFF.

This clonotype appeared a few times. The rearrangement joins TRBV3-1 to TRBJ1-3, with no clear D. V dropped 1 base and J dropped 0 bases, with 7 bases sitting between them. The CDR3 is made up of 15 amino acids. Per the germline V gene, CDR1 is LGHDT and CDR2 is YNNKEL (reference sequence). For the CDR3, the DNA is TGTGCCAGCAGCCAAGGGCGGTACTCTGGAAACACCATATATTTT. Protein sequence: CASSQGRYSGNTIYF.

This rearrangement joins TRBV5-1 to TRBJ2-7; the match to TRBD2 covers 9 bases. Germline V gene data show CDR1 as SGHRS and CDR2 as YFSETQ. V shed 4 bases, J shed 0 bases, and the junction held 5 bases outside the gene matches. This CDR3 has 15 residues. The CDR3, as DNA: TGCGCCAGCAGCCCGACTAGCGGATACTCCTACGAGCAGTACTTC. This sequence encodes CASSPTSGYSYEQYF.

The chain recombines TRBV6-5 with TRBJ1-2; 8 bases align to TRBD1. The J segment lost 4 bases and the V segment lost 6 bases, leaving 10 bases of the junction unmatched. The CDR3 is 15 residues long. Germline V gene sequence: CDR1 MNHEY, CDR2 SVGAGI. CDR3 sequence reads: CASSLSPGTGYGYTF. The CDR3 DNA sequence: TGTGCCAGCAGCCTCTCTCCGGGGACAGGCTATGGCTACACCTTC.

This clonotype came up a few times. The CDR3 region is CASSQGQVAKNIQYF. As DNA, the CDR3 is TGTGCCAGCAGCCAGGGACAGGTAGCCAAAAACATTCAGTACTTC. The chain is built from TRBV14 and TRBJ2-4; the match to TRBD1 covers 8 bases. There are 15 residues in the CDR3. The germline V gene has CDR1 SGHDN and CDR2 FVKESK. After removal of 3 bases from V and 0 bases from J, the junction contained 1 base not matched to a gene.

This clonotype turned up a few times. The rearrangement links TRBV6-6 to TRBJ1-4; D is perhaps TRBD1 (5 bases). The CDR3 loop spans 11 amino acids. The germline V and J ends were trimmed by 3 bases and 10 bases, with 6 bases remaining between them. Germline values: CDR1 MNHNY, CDR2 SVGAGI (reference sequence). The CDR3 is CASSYQGKLFF. The CDR3 region has the DNA TGTGCCAGCAGTTATCAGGGAAAACTGTTTTTT.